The 26 T cell receptor beta chains given below trace back to one sample, sequenced in a study of regulatory T cells in long-lasting Graves disease. HTBI primers from iRepertoire and Arm-PCR of CDR3 regions yielded the TCR beta libraries. TCRdb independently ran MiXCR on the multiplex PCR reads; one entry per CDR3 protein. The sample contains 400,000 or so distinct CDR3 sequences, about 20% of which appear only once. Noted time point: persistent/refractory GD, antithyroid drugs over 5 years with positive TRAb. PBMC RNA served as the TCR library source. Material: peripheral blood mononuclear cells (PBMCs), obtained when the disease was refractory, from a patient treated with antithyroid drugs. The receptors were gathered from a female donor with Graves disease.

This clonotype was detected many times. The chain carries TRBV27 and TRBJ1-1; TRBD1 is a possible D gene (6 bases). CDR1 and CDR2 (germline): MNHEY, SMNVEV (reference sequence). The CDR3 has 17 residues. Trimming took 3 bases from V and 4 from J, leaving 21 bases between them. Written as DNA, the CDR3 is TGTGCCAGCAGTTTGTCGGGGGGCGTCTCCCCCATCACTGAAGCTTTCTTT. Its translation is CASSLSGGVSPITEAFF.

The rearrangement joins TRBV7-2 to TRBJ2-1; D unresolved. Deletions cut 2 bases from V and 6 bases from J, with 11 bases between. Germline values: CDR1 SGHTA, CDR2 FQGNSA. This CDR3 spans 14 amino acids. The CDR3 is CASSLSLVVNEQFF. CDR3 coding DNA: TGTGCCAGCAGCTTAAGTCTAGTAGTCAATGAGCAGTTCTTC.

In this sample, this clonotype turned up many times. V is TRBV7-8 and J is TRBJ1-2, with 8 nucleotides matching TRBD1. Germline assignment: CDR1 SGHVS and CDR2 FQNEAQ. Trimming cost V 3 bases and J 4 bases; bases outside gene matches: 7. The CDR3 sequence is 15 residues long. The CDR3 region has the DNA TGTGCCAGCAGCTTTGGACAGGGTGGATCCTATGGCTACACCTTC. This encodes CASSFGQGGSYGYTF.

This clonotype was detected many times. This sequence joins TRBV7-8 and TRBJ1-1; D is uncertain. CDR3 length: 12 amino acids. V lost 7 bases, J lost 5 bases, and 11 bases lay in between. The germline CDR1 and CDR2 sequences are SGHVS and FQNEAQ. The CDR3 spells CASTTVQTEAFF. In DNA, the CDR3 is TGTGCCAGCACCACAGTCCAGACTGAAGCTTTCTTT.

This clonotype showed up many times. The J gene is TRBJ1-5, the V gene TRBV12-3 or TRBV12-4, with D perhaps matching TRBD1 (5 bases). V lost 2 bases, J lost 2 bases, and 10 bases lay in between. The CDR3 consists of 15 residues. The CDR3 spells CASSLIGGGNQPQHF. DNA for the CDR3: TGTGCCAGCAGTTTAATCGGGGGTGGCAATCAGCCCCAGCATTTT.

This clonotype has a count of ten or more. The chain links TRBV28 to TRBJ1-3; unclear D gene. Germline V CDR1 and CDR2: MDHEN, SYDVKM. Trimming took 6 bases from V and 3 from J, leaving 9 bases between them. The CDR3 has 13 residues. The CDR3 DNA sequence: TGTGCCAGCAGCCTCAACTATGGAAACACCATATATTTT. It specifies CASSLNYGNTIYF.

V is TRBV5-1 and J is TRBJ2-5; tentative D call: TRBD2 (5 bases). V lost 5 bases to trimming and J lost 7 bases, with 15 bases between them. CDR3 size: 13 residues. CDR1 SGHRS and CDR2 YFSETQ come from the germline V gene. CDR3 sequence (DNA): TGCGCCAGCAGTCAGGACGGGAAAGGGACCCAGTACTTC. Translation gives CASSQDGKGTQYF. Variable domain in full (rest from reference TRBV5-1 and TRBJ2-5): KAGVTQTPRYLIKTRGQQVTLSCSPISGHRSVSWYQQTPGQGLQFLFEYFSETQRNKGNFPGRFSGRQFSNSRSEMNVSTLELGDSALYLCASSQDGKGTQYFGPGTRLLVL.

This clonotype was recorded many times. V gene TRBV20-1 combines with J gene TRBJ1-4; 7 bases are a match to TRBD1. This CDR3 has 14 residues. Germline trimming cut 2 bases from V and 14 bases from J; bases unmatched to any gene: 14. Germline V gene data show CDR1 as DFQATT and CDR2 as SNEGSKA (reference sequence). CDR3 nucleotide sequence: TGCAGTGCTAGACGGGGACAGTACGTAAGTGAGCTGTTTTTT. Encoded protein: CSARRGQYVSELFF.

This clonotype was observed a handful of times. The DNA of the CDR3 is TGTGCCAGCAGCCTTAGTTCGCGGTCCGACACCGGGGAGCTGTTTTTT. Encoded protein: CASSLSSRSDTGELFF. The J gene is TRBJ2-2, the V gene TRBV7-8; D is unresolved. The germline CDR1 and CDR2 sequences are SGHVS and FQNEAQ. The CDR3 has 16 amino acids. V shed 5 bases and J shed 3 bases, with 16 bases lying between them.

Of note for this clonotype: This may come from a read error, since a much larger clone is one base off. The chain joins TRBV6-2 or TRBV6-3 to TRBJ2-7, with D possibly TRBD1 on 6 matching bases. CDR1 and CDR2 from the germline V gene are MNHEY and SVGEGT. The CDR3 loop spans 15 amino acids. The CDR3 spells CASRFRDTPTYERYF. In DNA form, the CDR3 reads TGTGCCAGCAGATTCAGGGACACTCCGACCTACGAGCGGTACTTC.

This clonotype has a handful of counts. The chain employs TRBV20-1 and TRBJ1-2; D unresolved. The germline V gene encodes CDR1 DFQATT and CDR2 SNEGSKA (reference sequence). V gave up 4 bases and J gave up 3 bases, with 9 bases separating them. The CDR3 runs to 12 residues. CDR3 nucleotides: TGCAGTGCTACGGGTCCCGACTATGGCTACACCTTC. Amino acids: CSATGPDYGYTF.

The J gene is TRBJ2-2, the V gene TRBV30; no clear D. The ends were cut back, 4 bases at V and 1 base at J, with 4 bases in the middle. There are 12 residues in the CDR3. The germline V gene has CDR1 GTSNPN and CDR2 SVGIG (reference sequence). The CDR3 sequence: CAWTGNTGELFF. CDR3 nucleotides: TGTGCCTGGACAGGGAACACCGGGGAGCTGTTTTTT.

This clonotype was detected many times. The CDR3 reads CASSLGFATGETQYF. CDR3 coding DNA: TGTGCCAGCAGCTTAGGGTTTGCCACCGGGGAGACCCAGTACTTC. J is TRBJ2-5 and V is TRBV7-9; D uncertain. V lost 1 base and J lost 5, with 14 bases in between. The CDR3 runs 15 residues. In germline, CDR1 is SEHNR, CDR2 FQNEAQ (reference sequence).

Details on this clonotype: A much larger clone sits a single nucleotide away, making a read error possible. V and J are TRBV11-2 and TRBJ2-5; D is undetermined. Germline V gene data show CDR1 as SGHAT and CDR2 as FQNNGV. This CDR3 is built from 14 residues. The CDR3 DNA reads TGTGCCAGCGGCTTAAACTCACCCGTGGAGACCCAGTACTTC. Its protein is CASGLNSPVETQYF.

The chain employs TRBV7-2 and TRBJ1-3, with D hard to call. The CDR3 consists of 15 residues. Deletions cut 5 bases from V and 1 base from J, with 12 bases between. Per germline, CDR1 SGHTA and CDR2 FQGNSA. DNA of the CDR3: TGTGCCAGCAGCCGCAGCCCGAGTTCTGGAAACACCATATATTTT. It yields the protein CASSRSPSSGNTIYF.

There are many counts of this clonotype. The chain couples TRBV12-3 or TRBV12-4 to TRBJ2-5, with 8 positions matching TRBD2. The CDR3 length is 15 residues. Trimming removed 6 bases from V and 1 base from J; junction bases left unmatched: 7. CDR3 sequence: CASSRVAGLQETQYF. CDR3 DNA: TGTGCCAGCAGCCGAGTAGCGGGACTCCAAGAGACCCAGTACTTC.

This chain uses TRBV6-1 with TRBJ1-1; D possibly corresponds to TRBD1 (5 bases). This CDR3 has 13 amino acids. From germline, CDR1 is MNHNS and CDR2 SASEGT. The germline V and J ends were trimmed by 6 bases and 11 bases, with 19 bases remaining between them. The CDR3 loop reads CASRKPGTGDAFF. The CDR3 DNA reads as TGTGCCAGCAGGAAACCCGGGACGGGGGATGCTTTCTTT.

J is TRBJ2-7 and V is TRBV30; the D gene is possibly TRBD1 (6 bases). CDR3 length: 12 amino acids. The germline V gene has CDR1 GTSNPN and CDR2 SVGIG (reference sequence). V lost 2 bases and J 2 bases, leaving 7 bases between the germline ends. CDR3 sequence: CAWSRTAYEQYF. For the CDR3, the DNA is TGTGCCTGGAGTAGGACAGCCTACGAGCAGTACTTC.

This rearrangement joins TRBV19 to TRBJ1-5; 7 bases agree with TRBD1. CDR1 and CDR2 from the germline V gene are LNHDA and SQIVND (reference sequence). The CDR3 runs to 16 residues. V was clipped by 2 bases and J by 2 bases; unmatched bases: 6. The CDR3: CASSIYRGGGNQPQHF. In DNA, the CDR3 is TGTGCCAGTAGTATATACAGGGGCGGCGGCAATCAGCCCCAGCATTTT.

This clonotype showed up just a few times. The rearrangement links TRBV5-1 to TRBJ2-5; a possible D gene is TRBD2 (6 bases). CDR1 SGHRS and CDR2 YFSETQ come from the germline V gene. The CDR3 spans 15 residues. With 2 bases removed from V and 1 base from J, the gap between germline ends came to 12 bases. The CDR3: CASSFGQGGQETQYF. The CDR3 DNA sequence: TGCGCCAGCAGCTTTGGTCAGGGAGGCCAAGAGACCCAGTACTTC.

This clonotype was seen a few times. In this CDR3 the conserved last residue, phenylalanine or tryptophan, is missing, so a read error is likely. This chain joins TRBV11-3 and TRBJ2-4; tentative D call: TRBD1 (5 bases). From germline, CDR1 is SGHNT and CDR2 YENEEA. Trimming removed 6 bases from V and 4 bases from J, with 10 bases in between. There are 13 residues in the CDR3. The CDR3 spells CASSSGNKNIQYL. CDR3 DNA sequence: TGTGCCAGCAGTTCAGGGAATAAAAACATTCAGTACCTC.

This clonotype was detected ten times or more. The chain combines TRBV28 with TRBJ2-4, with TRBD2 matching 11 bases. There are 21 residues in the CDR3. Germline loops: CDR1 MDHEN, CDR2 SYDVKM. The V gene end was trimmed by 5 bases and the J gene end by 0 bases; junction bases not matched to a gene: 18. The CDR3 sequence is CASSLAPTGTSGAGAKNIQYF. The CDR3 nucleotides read TGTGCCAGCAGTCTCGCCCCTACCGGGACTAGCGGAGCTGGAGCCAAAAACATTCAGTACTTC.

The chain is built from TRBV18 and TRBJ1-3; D is perhaps TRBD1 (6 bases). The V end lost 8 bases, the J end lost 3 bases, and 14 bases lay between the germline ends. The CDR3 is 14 residues long. Germline-derived CDR1 and CDR2 are KGHSH and LQKENI. CDR3 bases: TGTGCCAGCACGACCGACAGGCTTGGAAACACCATATATTTT. Its translation is CASTTDRLGNTIYF.

In this sample, this clonotype turned up many times. The rearrangement links TRBV6-2 or TRBV6-3 to TRBJ1-1; D gene ambiguous. With 2 bases removed from V and 5 bases from J, the gap between germline ends came to 12 bases. Germline CDR1 reads MNHEY; CDR2 reads SVGEGT. This CDR3 is built from 14 residues. CDR3 bases: TGTGCCAGCAGTTACGGTGACGGGTTTACTGAAGCTTTCTTT. It yields the protein CASSYGDGFTEAFF.

On this clonotype itself: This clone may be a read error of a much larger clone one base away. The chain recombines TRBV7-2 with TRBJ1-5; no reliable D call. This CDR3 spans 13 amino acids. Germline V gene lookup returns CDR1 SGHTA and CDR2 FQGNSA. The CDR3 region is CVSSLDGDQPQHF. For the CDR3, the DNA is TGTGTCAGCAGCTTAGATGGGGATCAGCCCCAGCATTTT. Based on the CDR3 plus reference TRBV7-2 and TRBJ1-5, the full variable domain is GAGVSQSPSNKVTEKGKDVELRCDPISGHTALYWYRQSLGQGLEFLIYFQGNSAPDKSGLPSDRFSAERTGGSVSTLTIQRTQQEDSAVYLCVSSLDGDQPQHFGDGTRLSIL.

The rearrangement joins TRBV29-1 to TRBJ2-7; no clear D gene. This CDR3 is 11 amino acids long. Deletions cut 4 bases from V and 4 bases from J, with 8 bases between. Germline V CDR1 and CDR2: SQVTM, ANQGSEA. Written as DNA, the CDR3 is TGCAGCGTTGGTTGGCGGTACGAGCAGTACTTC. Protein product: CSVGWRYEQYF.